This T cell receptor beta chain was obtained from a study of blood T cell repertoires in COVID-19. CDR3 size: 16 residues. Trimming at V came to 1 base and at J to 5 bases, leaving 7 bases not matched to a gene. The V gene's germline CDR1 is MGHRA and CDR2 YSYEKL. A remark on this clone: Other DNA sequences within the sample encode an identical CDR3.

Here immunoSEQ multiplex PCR was the method, and the copy in TCRdb shows in-frame clones only, minus some. The repertoire has about 140,000 clones, 75% to 90% of them found once; the top ten carry about 1.8%. V and J are TRBV4-1 and TRBJ2-5; 10 nucleotides line up with TRBD2. The sequencing input was peripheral blood. The receptor was derived from a woman in her forties or fifties with acute or convalescent COVID-19. CDR3 protein: CASSQVGLAGVETQYF. Here the CDR3 DNA reads TGCGCCAGCAGCCAAGTGGGGCTAGCGGGAGTTGAGACCCAGTACTTC.